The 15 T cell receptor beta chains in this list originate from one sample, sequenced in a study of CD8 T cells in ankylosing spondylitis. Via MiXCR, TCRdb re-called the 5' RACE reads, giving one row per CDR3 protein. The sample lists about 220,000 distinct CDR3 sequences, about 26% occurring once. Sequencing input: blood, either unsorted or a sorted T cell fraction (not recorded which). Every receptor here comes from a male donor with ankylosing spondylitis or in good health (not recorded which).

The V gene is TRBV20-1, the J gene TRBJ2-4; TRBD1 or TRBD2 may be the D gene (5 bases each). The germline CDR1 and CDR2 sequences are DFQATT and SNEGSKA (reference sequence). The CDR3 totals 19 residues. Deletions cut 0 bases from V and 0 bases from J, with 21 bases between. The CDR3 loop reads CSARDIESGTRLAKNIQYF. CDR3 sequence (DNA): TGCAGTGCTAGAGATATAGAGTCCGGGACCCGTTTAGCCAAAAACATTCAGTACTTC.

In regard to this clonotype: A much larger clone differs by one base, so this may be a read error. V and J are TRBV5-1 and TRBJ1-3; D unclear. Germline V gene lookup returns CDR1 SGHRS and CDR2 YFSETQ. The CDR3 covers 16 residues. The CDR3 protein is CASSLTEPGSGNTRYF. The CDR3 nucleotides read TGCGCCAGCAGCTTGACGGAACCCGGCTCTGGAAACACCAGATATTTT.

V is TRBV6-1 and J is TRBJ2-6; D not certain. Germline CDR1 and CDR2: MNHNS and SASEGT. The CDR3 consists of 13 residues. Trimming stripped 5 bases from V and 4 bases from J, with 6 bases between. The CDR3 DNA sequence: TGTGCCAGCAGTCAACAGGGGGCCAACGTCCTGACTTTC. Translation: CASSQQGANVLTF.

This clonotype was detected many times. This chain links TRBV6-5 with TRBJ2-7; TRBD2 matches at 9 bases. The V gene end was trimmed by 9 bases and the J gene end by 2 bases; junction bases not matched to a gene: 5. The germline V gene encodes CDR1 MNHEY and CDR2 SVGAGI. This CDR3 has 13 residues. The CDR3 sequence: CASHLAGTYEQYF. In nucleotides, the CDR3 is TGTGCCAGTCACCTAGCGGGAACCTACGAGCAGTACTTC.

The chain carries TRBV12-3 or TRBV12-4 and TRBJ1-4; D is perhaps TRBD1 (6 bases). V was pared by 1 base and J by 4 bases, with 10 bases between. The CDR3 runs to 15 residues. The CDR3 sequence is CASSLEGGSNEKLFF. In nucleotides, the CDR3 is TGTGCCAGCAGTTTAGAAGGGGGGAGTAATGAAAAACTGTTTTTT.

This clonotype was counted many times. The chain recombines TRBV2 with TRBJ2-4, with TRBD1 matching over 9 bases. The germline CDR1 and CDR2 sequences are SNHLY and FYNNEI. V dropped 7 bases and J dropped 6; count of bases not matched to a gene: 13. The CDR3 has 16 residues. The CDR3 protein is CASKFSDRGNGNIQYF. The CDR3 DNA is TGTGCCAGCAAGTTTTCCGACAGGGGGAACGGAAACATTCAGTACTTC.

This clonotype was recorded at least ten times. CDR3: CASRGQGTSNQPQHF. For the CDR3, the DNA is TGTGCCAGCAGAGGACAGGGGACCAGCAATCAGCCCCAGCATTTT. The chain is built from TRBV12-3 or TRBV12-4 and TRBJ1-5; 9 nucleotides agree with TRBD1. The CDR3 loop spans 15 amino acids. Trimming cost V 6 bases and J 1 base; bases outside gene matches: 4.

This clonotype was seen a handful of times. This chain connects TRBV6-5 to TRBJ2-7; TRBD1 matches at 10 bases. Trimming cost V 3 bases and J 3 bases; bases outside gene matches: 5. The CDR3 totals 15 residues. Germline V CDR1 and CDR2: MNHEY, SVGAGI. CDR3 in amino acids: CASSYRDRGHYEQYF. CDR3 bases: TGTGCCAGCAGTTATCGGGACAGGGGACACTACGAGCAGTACTTC.

CDR3 in amino acids: CSASVGGASGPQHF. CDR3 in DNA: TGCAGTGCTAGCGTAGGGGGTGCCTCGGGACCCCAGCATTTT. The chain uses TRBV20-1 and TRBJ1-5; a possible D gene is TRBD1 (6 bases). There are 14 residues in the CDR3. Germline lookup yields CDR1 DFQATT and CDR2 SNEGSKA (reference sequence). Trimming removed 3 bases at V and 10 bases at J, with 19 bases between.

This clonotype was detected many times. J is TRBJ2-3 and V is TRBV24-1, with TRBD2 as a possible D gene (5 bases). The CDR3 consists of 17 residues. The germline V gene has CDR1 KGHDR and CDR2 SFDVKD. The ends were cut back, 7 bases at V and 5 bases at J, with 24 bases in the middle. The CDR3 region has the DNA TGTGCCACCAGCCCAGGAGGCGCGTCCCTAAGTGAAGATACGCAGTATTTT. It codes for CATSPGGASLSEDTQYF.

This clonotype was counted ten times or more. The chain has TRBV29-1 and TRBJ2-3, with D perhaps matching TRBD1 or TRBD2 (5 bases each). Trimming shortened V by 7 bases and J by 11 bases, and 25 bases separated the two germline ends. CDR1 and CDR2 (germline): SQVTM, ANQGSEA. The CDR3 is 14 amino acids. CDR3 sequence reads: CSAQGTTTVGEQYF. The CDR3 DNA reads TGCAGCGCCCAAGGGACCACCACTGTGGGGGAGCAGTATTTT.

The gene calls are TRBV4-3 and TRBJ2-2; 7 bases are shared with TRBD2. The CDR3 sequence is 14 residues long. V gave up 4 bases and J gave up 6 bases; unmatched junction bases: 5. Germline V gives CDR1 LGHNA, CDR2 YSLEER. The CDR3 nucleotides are TGCGCCAGCAGCCCGAGGACTAGTCCCGGGGAGCTGTTTTTT. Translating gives CASSPRTSPGELFF.

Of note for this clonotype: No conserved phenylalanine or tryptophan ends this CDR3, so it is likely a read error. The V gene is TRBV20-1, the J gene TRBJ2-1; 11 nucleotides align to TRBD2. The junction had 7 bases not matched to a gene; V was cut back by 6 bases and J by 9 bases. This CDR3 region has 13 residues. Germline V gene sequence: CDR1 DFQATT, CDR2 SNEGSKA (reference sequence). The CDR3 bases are TGCAGTGCCGCACCGGGACTAGCGGTTGAGCAGTTCTCC. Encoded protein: CSAAPGLAVEQFS.

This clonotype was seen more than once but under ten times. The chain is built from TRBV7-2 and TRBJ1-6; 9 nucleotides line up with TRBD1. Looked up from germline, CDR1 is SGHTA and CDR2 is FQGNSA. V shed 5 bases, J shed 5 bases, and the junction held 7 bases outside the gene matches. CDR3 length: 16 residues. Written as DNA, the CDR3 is TGTGCCAGCAGCGGCTACGGGACAGGGAATAATTCACCCCTCCACTTT. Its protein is CASSGYGTGNNSPLHF.

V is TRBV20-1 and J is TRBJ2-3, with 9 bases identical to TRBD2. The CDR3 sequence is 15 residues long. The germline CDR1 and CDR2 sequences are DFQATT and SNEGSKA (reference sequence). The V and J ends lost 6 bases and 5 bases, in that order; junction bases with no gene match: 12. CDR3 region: CSAPSASGTGDTQYF. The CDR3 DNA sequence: TGCAGTGCCCCCTCTGCTAGCGGGACCGGAGATACGCAGTATTTT.